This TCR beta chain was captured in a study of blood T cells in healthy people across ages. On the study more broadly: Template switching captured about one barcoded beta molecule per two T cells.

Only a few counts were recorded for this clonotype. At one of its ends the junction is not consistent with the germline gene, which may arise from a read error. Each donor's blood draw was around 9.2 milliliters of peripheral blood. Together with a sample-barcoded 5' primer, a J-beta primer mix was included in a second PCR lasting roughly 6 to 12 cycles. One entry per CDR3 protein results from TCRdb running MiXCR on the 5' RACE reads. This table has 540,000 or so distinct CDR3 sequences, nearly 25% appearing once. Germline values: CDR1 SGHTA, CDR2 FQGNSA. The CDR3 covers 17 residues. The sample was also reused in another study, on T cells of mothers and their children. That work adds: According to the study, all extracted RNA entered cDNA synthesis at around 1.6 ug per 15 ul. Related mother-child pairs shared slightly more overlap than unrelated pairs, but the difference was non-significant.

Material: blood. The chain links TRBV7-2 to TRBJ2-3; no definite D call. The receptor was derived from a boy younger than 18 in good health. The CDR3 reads CARSLLAGLPSTDTQYF. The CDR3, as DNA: TGTGCCCGCAGCTTATTGGCTGGGCTACCCAGCACAGATACGCAGTATTTT. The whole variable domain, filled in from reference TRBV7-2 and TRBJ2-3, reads GAGVSQSPSNKVTEKGKDVELRCDPISGHTALYWYRQSLGQGLEFLIYFQGNSAPDKSGLPSDRFSAERTGGSVSTLTIQRTQQEDSAVYLCARSLLAGLPSTDTQYFGPGTRLTVL.